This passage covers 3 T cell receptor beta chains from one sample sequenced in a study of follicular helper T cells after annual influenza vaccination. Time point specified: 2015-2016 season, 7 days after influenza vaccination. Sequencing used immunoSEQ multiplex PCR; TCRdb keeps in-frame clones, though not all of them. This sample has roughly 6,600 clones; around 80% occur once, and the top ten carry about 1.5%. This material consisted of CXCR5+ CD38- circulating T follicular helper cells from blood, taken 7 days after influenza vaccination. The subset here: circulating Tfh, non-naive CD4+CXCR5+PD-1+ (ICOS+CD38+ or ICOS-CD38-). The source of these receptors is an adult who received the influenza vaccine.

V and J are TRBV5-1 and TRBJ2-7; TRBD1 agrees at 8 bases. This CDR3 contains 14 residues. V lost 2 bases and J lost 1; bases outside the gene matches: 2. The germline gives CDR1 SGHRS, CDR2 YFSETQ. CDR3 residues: CASSLQGVSYEQYF. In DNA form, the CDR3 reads TGCGCCAGCAGCTTACAGGGGGTTTCCTACGAGCAGTACTTC. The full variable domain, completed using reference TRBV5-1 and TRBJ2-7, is KAGVTQTPRYLIKTRGQQVTLSCSPISGHRSVSWYQQTPGQGLQFLFEYFSETQRNKGNFPGRFSGRQFSNSRSEMNVSTLELGDSALYLCASSLQGVSYEQYFGPGTRLTVT.

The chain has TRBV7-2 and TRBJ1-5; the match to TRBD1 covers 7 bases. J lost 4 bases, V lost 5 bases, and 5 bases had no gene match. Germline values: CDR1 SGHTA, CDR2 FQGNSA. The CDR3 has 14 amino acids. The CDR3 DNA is TGTGCCAGCAGCGACTCGGGACAGAATCAGCCCCAGCATTTT. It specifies CASSDSGQNQPQHF.

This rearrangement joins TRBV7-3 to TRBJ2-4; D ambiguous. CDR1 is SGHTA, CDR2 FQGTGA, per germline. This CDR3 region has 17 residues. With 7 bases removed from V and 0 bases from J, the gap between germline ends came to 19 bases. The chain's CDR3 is CASTWGSRGPAKNIQYF. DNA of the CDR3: TGTGCCAGCACCTGGGGTAGTCGAGGACCAGCCAAAAACATTCAGTACTTC.